These 25 T cell receptor beta chains were sequenced from one sample in a study of OX40 agonist ivuxolimab in advanced cancers. Sequencing used immunoSEQ multiplex PCR; TCRdb keeps in-frame clones, though not all of them. The sample lists tens of thousands of clones, approximately 85% occurring once. Sequencing used CD4+ or CD8+ T cells sorted from blood, obtained in a trial of the OX40 agonist ivuxolimab. The origin of the receptors is an adult with an advanced solid tumor such as melanoma, head and neck, liver or kidney cancer.

The chain is built from TRBV18 and TRBJ2-1, with D possibly matching TRBD2 (5 bases). This CDR3 contains 12 residues. With 3 bases removed from V and 8 bases from J, the gap between germline ends came to 8 bases. Germline CDR1 and CDR2: KGHSH and LQKENI. The CDR3 loop is CASSPEGYEQFF. The CDR3 DNA follows: TGTGCCAGCTCACCCGAGGGTTATGAGCAGTTCTTC.

In DNA form, the CDR3 reads TGTGCCAGCAGCTGGAGAGGGGTTCCCCAGCATTTT. The encoded protein is CASSWRGVPQHF. This rearrangement joins TRBV5-8 to TRBJ1-5; TRBD1 might be the D (5 bases). In germline, CDR1 is SGHTS, CDR2 YDEGEE. Trimming cost V 3 bases and J 10 bases, with 11 bases left between them. The length of the CDR3 is 12 residues.

V and J are TRBV7-8 and TRBJ2-7, with a weak D call TRBD1 (5 bases). This CDR3 spans 12 amino acids. Trimming took off 5 bases at V and 6 bases at J, with 11 bases between the two ends. Germline V gene lookup returns CDR1 SGHVS and CDR2 FQNEAQ. The CDR3 here is CASSTRTIEQYF. CDR3 bases: TGTGCCAGCAGCACGAGGACAATCGAGCAGTACTTC.

V usage is TRBV6-1 and J usage is TRBJ1-1, with a tentative D call TRBD1 (5 bases). The CDR3 is made up of 13 amino acids. Per germline, CDR1 MNHNS and CDR2 SASEGT. V was cut by 7 bases and J by 1 base, with 10 bases left in between. CDR3 sequence (DNA): TGTGCCAGCACAAGGGGTTCGAACACTGAAGCTTTCTTT. It is translated as CASTRGSNTEAFF.

Concerning this clone: Other DNA sequences of this sample code for an identical CDR3. J is TRBJ2-5 and V is TRBV10-3, with D perhaps TRBD1 (5 bases). CDR3 length equals 11 residues. Germline loops: CDR1 ENHRY, CDR2 SYGVKD. The V end was cut by 4 bases, the J end by 5 bases, with 5 bases between. DNA for the CDR3: TGTGCCATCAGTGGGGGCGAGACCCAGTACTTC. Protein: CAISGGETQYF.

The V and J genes are TRBV30 and TRBJ2-2; D may be TRBD2 (6 bases). Germline CDR1 GTSNPN, CDR2 SVGIG (reference sequence). This CDR3 is built from 17 residues. Trimming removed 5 bases at V and 0 bases at J, with 19 bases between. This chain's CDR3 is CAWESLFSGSNTGELFF. The CDR3 DNA follows: TGTGCCTGGGAGAGCCTATTTAGCGGTTCGAACACCGGGGAGCTGTTTTTT.

This clone is a singleton in its sample. This chain joins TRBV7-9 and TRBJ1-6; D is unclear. CDR1 and CDR2 (germline): SEHNR, FQNEAQ (reference sequence). V lost 10 bases to trimming and J lost 3 bases, with 10 bases between them. This CDR3 has 13 amino acids. The CDR3 bases are TGTGCCACCCGGACGGACTATAATTCACCCCTCCACTTT. Translation gives CATRTDYNSPLHF.

The chain links TRBV16 to TRBJ1-5; unclear D gene. The germline V gene encodes CDR1 KGHSY and CDR2 FQNENV. The CDR3 has 14 residues. Trimming took off 4 bases at V and 5 bases at J, with 12 bases between the two ends. The CDR3 DNA sequence: TGTGCCAGCAGCCCCGGTTCTTTGCATCAGCCCCAGCATTTT. The encoded protein is CASSPGSLHQPQHF. The full variable domain, in which reference TRBV16 and TRBJ1-5 provide the parts outside the CDR3, is GEEVAQTPKHLVRGEGQKAKLYCAPIKGHSYVFWYQQVLKNEFKFLISFQNENVFDETGMPKERFSAKCLPNSPCSLEIQATKLEDSAVYFCASSPGSLHQPQHFGDGTRLSIL.

The V gene is TRBV29-1, the J gene TRBJ2-5; D unresolved. Germline V CDR1 and CDR2: SQVTM, ANQGSEA. The CDR3 extends over 11 amino acids. V lost 4 bases, J lost 1 base, and 4 bases lay in between. This CDR3 reads CSVVGQETQYF. The CDR3 nucleotides are TGCAGCGTTGTAGGCCAAGAGACCCAGTACTTC.

V is TRBV19 and J is TRBJ2-3; 7 nucleotides line up with TRBD2. Trimming took 3 bases from V and 0 from J; bases not matched to a gene: 3. CDR3 length: 15 residues. Germline assignment: CDR1 LNHDA and CDR2 SQIVND (reference sequence). The CDR3 reads CASSMGGGSTDTQYF. For the CDR3, the DNA is TGTGCCAGTAGTATGGGCGGGGGAAGCACAGATACGCAGTATTTT.

The chain has TRBV5-6 and TRBJ1-6; the match to TRBD1 covers 8 bases. Germline trimming cut 5 bases from V and 7 bases from J; bases unmatched to any gene: 11. There are 16 residues in the CDR3. Germline CDR1 SGHDT, CDR2 YYEEEE. The CDR3 is CASRSRGRLSNSPLHF. The CDR3, as DNA: TGTGCCAGCAGATCCAGGGGGCGTCTCAGCAATTCACCCCTCCACTTT.

The chain is built from TRBV28 and TRBJ2-3, with 9 nucleotides matching TRBD1. The V and J ends lost 6 bases and 6 bases, in that order; junction bases with no gene match: 10. Germline V CDR1 and CDR2: MDHEN, SYDVKM. The CDR3 length is 15 residues. DNA of the CDR3: TGTGCCAGCAGCCGGGACAGGGCCCCACTGGATACGCAGTATTTT. It specifies CASSRDRAPLDTQYF. Looking up the rest from reference TRBV28 and TRBJ2-3 gives the full variable domain: DVKVTQSSRYLVKRTGEKVFLECVQDMDHENMFWYRQDPGLGLRLIYFSYDVKMKEKGDIPEGYSVSREKKERFSLILESASTNQTSMYLCASSRDRAPLDTQYFGPGTRLTVL.

CDR3 region: CASSSTISRPGQERFGYTF. CDR3 coding DNA: TGTGCCAGCAGTTCCACCATATCTCGTCCGGGACAGGAACGGTTTGGCTACACCTTC. The V gene is TRBV28, the J gene TRBJ1-2; 8 nucleotides line up with TRBD1. The CDR3 covers 19 residues. Germline CDR1 MDHEN, CDR2 SYDVKM. The ends lost 4 bases at V and 7 bases at J; junction bases unmatched: 23.

The rearrangement joins TRBV9 to TRBJ2-3; D is unresolved. The V gene lost 0 bases and the J gene lost 6 bases, with 14 bases spanning the gap. The germline V gene has CDR1 SGDLS and CDR2 YYNGEE. CDR3 length: 15 amino acids. The DNA of the CDR3 is TGTGCCAGCAGCGTAGCCCCGGGCGCCGGGGATACGCAGTATTTT. It translates to CASSVAPGAGDTQYF.

A few counts support this clone. The chain employs TRBV25-1 and TRBJ2-5, with D unresolved. V gave up 2 bases and J gave up 7 bases, with 14 bases separating them. The CDR3 loop spans 14 amino acids. Germline assignment: CDR1 MGHDK and CDR2 SYGVNS. CDR3 DNA sequence: TGTGCCAGCAGTGAACAGGCAGACCTAGGGACCCAGTACTTC. Its translation: CASSEQADLGTQYF.

The chain has TRBV7-2 and TRBJ2-7, with D tentatively TRBD2 (5 bases). In germline, CDR1 is SGHTA, CDR2 FQGNSA. This CDR3 region has 14 residues. V lost 1 base to trimming and J lost 1 base, with 8 bases between them. CDR3 sequence: CASSLVTRSYEQYF. In DNA, the CDR3 is TGTGCCAGCAGCTTAGTTACTAGATCCTACGAGCAGTACTTC.

The V and J genes are TRBV5-4 and TRBJ2-7; D perhaps matches TRBD1 (6 bases). V lost 3 bases to trimming and J lost 0 bases, with 10 bases between them. Germline values: CDR1 SGHNT, CDR2 YYREEE (reference sequence). The CDR3 contains 14 residues. The CDR3 loop is CASSSGQYSYEQYF. For the CDR3, the DNA is TGTGCCAGCAGCTCAGGACAGTACTCCTACGAGCAGTACTTC.

V and J are TRBV5-6 and TRBJ2-7, with D possibly being TRBD1 or TRBD2 (6 bases each). This CDR3 has 16 amino acids. Per germline, CDR1 SGHDT and CDR2 YYEEEE. V lost 0 bases and J lost 4, with 17 bases in between. The DNA for the CDR3 is TGTGCCAGCAGCTTGGCCGGCCAGGGGAGGTGGTACGAGCAGTACTTC. Translated: CASSLAGQGRWYEQYF.

The V and J genes are TRBV5-4 and TRBJ2-5; D not certain. CDR1 is SGHNT and CDR2 is YYREEE in the germline V gene (reference sequence). Trimming stripped 5 bases from V and 2 bases from J, with 10 bases between. This CDR3 is built from 13 residues. The CDR3 coding sequence is TGTGCCAGCAGTGGGCTACCACAAGAGACCCAGTACTTC. This translates into CASSGLPQETQYF.

The chain is built from TRBV7-2 and TRBJ2-5; D possibly corresponds to TRBD1 (6 bases). CDR1 is SGHTA and CDR2 is FQGNSA in the germline V gene. V lost 1 base, J lost 4 bases, and 16 bases lay in between. The length of the CDR3 is 16 residues. The CDR3, as DNA: TGTGCCAGCAGCTTAGGACTACAGGGTGAGGGAGAGACCCAGTACTTC. Amino acid sequence: CASSLGLQGEGETQYF.

The chain recombines TRBV5-4 with TRBJ1-1; 12 bases are shared with TRBD1. Germline CDR1 is SGHNT and CDR2 is YYREEE (reference sequence). V lost 4 bases and J lost 1; bases outside the gene matches: 11. The CDR3 consists of 18 residues. The CDR3: CASSPTRGQGAGNTEAFF. The CDR3, as DNA: TGTGCCAGCAGCCCTACCCGGGGACAGGGGGCAGGGAACACTGAAGCTTTCTTT. Variable domain in full (rest from reference TRBV5-4 and TRBJ1-1): ETGVTQSPTHLIKTRGQQVTLRCSSQSGHNTVSWYQQALGQGPQFIFQYYREEENGRGNFPPRFSGLQFPNYSSELNVNALELDDSALYLCASSPTRGQGAGNTEAFFGQGTRLTVV.

The V and J genes are TRBV7-9 and TRBJ2-3; 12 nucleotides agree with TRBD2. V lost 1 base, J lost 4 bases, and 3 bases stayed unmatched. The CDR3 runs 16 residues. In germline, CDR1 is SEHNR, CDR2 FQNEAQ (reference sequence). DNA of the CDR3: TGTGCCAGCAGCTTAGGACTAGCGGGAGTGGCAGATACGCAGTATTTT. It yields the protein CASSLGLAGVADTQYF.

This clone was seen a handful of times. CDR3 protein: CAWSTGGGYGYTF. The CDR3 region has the DNA TGTGCCTGGAGTACCGGGGGCGGCTATGGCTACACCTTC. The V gene is TRBV30, the J gene TRBJ1-2, with TRBD1 as a possible D gene (6 bases). Germline V gene lookup returns CDR1 GTSNPN and CDR2 SVGIG (reference sequence). The CDR3 totals 13 residues. V dropped 2 bases and J dropped 4 bases, with 11 bases sitting between them.

The J gene is TRBJ2-1, the V gene TRBV7-2; possible D gene TRBD2, 5 bases. Germline V gene sequence: CDR1 SGHTA, CDR2 FQGNSA. Trimming pared 3 bases from V and 1 base from J, leaving 10 bases between. CDR3 length: 15 amino acids. CDR3 coding DNA: TGTGCCAGCAGCTTCGGTGGGAGTTCCTACAATGAGCAGTTCTTC. Its protein is CASSFGGSSYNEQFF.

The chain combines TRBV9 with TRBJ1-1, with D possibly being TRBD1 (5 bases). V was trimmed by 6 bases and J by 0 bases, leaving 12 bases between them. Germline V lookup: CDR1 SGDLS, CDR2 YYNGEE. The CDR3 has 14 amino acids. The CDR3 region is CASNGGRMNTEAFF. DNA of the CDR3: TGTGCCAGCAACGGGGGACGGATGAACACTGAAGCTTTCTTT. Combining the CDR3 with reference TRBV9 and TRBJ1-1 gives the whole variable domain DSGVTQTPKHLITATGQRVTLRCSPRSGDLSVYWYQQSLDQGLQFLIQYYNGEERAKGNILERFSAQQFPDLHSELNLSSLELGDSALYFCASNGGRMNTEAFFGQGTRLTVV.